This T cell receptor (beta chain) was documented in a study of blood T cell repertoires in COVID-19. Study as a whole: PBMCs, B-cell-depleted T cells, or T cells provided the cDNA or gDNA that made up the material.

Two negative PCRs, clearance, or symptom resolution had been documented for recovered Cohort 3 donors. Germline CDR1 LNHDA, CDR2 SQIVND (reference sequence). The junction had 6 bases not matched to a gene; V was cut back by 5 bases and J by 6 bases. The CDR3 is made up of 15 amino acids. The assay was immunoSEQ multiplex PCR, and TCRdb's table has in-frame clones only and misses some. The data contain just over 300,000 clones, around 84% of them seen just once; the ten biggest clones take up roughly 4.5%. This TCR was sampled from a man aged 25 to 40 who had recovered from COVID-19. This sequence joins TRBV19 and TRBJ1-4; 10 bases agree with TRBD1. Material: PBMCs or T cells enriched from blood (not recorded which). CDR3 region: CASSSRTGGDEKLFF. The CDR3 DNA follows: TGTGCCAGTAGTTCTCGGACAGGGGGGGATGAAAAACTGTTTTTT.